Shown below are 5 T cell receptor beta chains from a single sample sequenced in a study of OX40 agonist ivuxolimab in advanced cancers. Repertoires were generated with immunoSEQ multiplex PCR, while TCRdb's copy carries only in-frame clones and drops some. The sample shows more than 55,000 clones, over 70% of them seen only once. Source: CD4+ or CD8+ T cells sorted from blood, taken in a trial of the OX40 agonist ivuxolimab. The receptors were sampled from an adult with an advanced solid tumor such as melanoma, head and neck, liver or kidney cancer.

This chain uses TRBV12-5 with TRBJ1-1, with a weak D call TRBD1 (5 bases). Germline CDR1 is LGHNT and CDR2 is FRNRAP. This CDR3 spans 13 amino acids. V gave up 4 bases and J gave up 4 bases, with 10 bases separating them. CDR3 loop: CASGWGGFTEAFF. The DNA of the CDR3 is TGTGCTAGTGGTTGGGGGGGGTTCACTGAAGCTTTCTTT.

The chain joins TRBV7-7 to TRBJ2-3; 9 bases align to TRBD2. Germline CDR1 and CDR2: SSHAT and FNYEAQ (reference sequence). The trim removed 5 bases at V and 1 base at J, leaving 4 bases unmatched. The CDR3 sequence is 15 residues long. In DNA, the CDR3 is TGTGCCAGCAGCCCTACTAGCGGGCGCACAGATACGCAGTATTTT. It yields the protein CASSPTSGRTDTQYF.

This chain uses TRBV19 with TRBJ2-3; TRBD1 aligns across 10 bases. V gave up 6 bases and J gave up 3 bases; unmatched junction bases: 3. In germline, CDR1 is LNHDA, CDR2 SQIVND (reference sequence). The CDR3 covers 14 residues. Here the CDR3 DNA reads TGTGCCAGTAGGACGGGACAGGGGACAGATACGCAGTATTTT. It translates to CASRTGQGTDTQYF.

V is TRBV28 and J is TRBJ2-2; TRBD1 might be the D (5 bases). This CDR3 spans 14 amino acids. V was trimmed by 8 bases and J by 2 bases, leaving 12 bases between them. Germline-derived CDR1 and CDR2 are MDHEN and SYDVKM. CDR3 protein: CASSGPANTGELFF. The CDR3 region has the DNA TGTGCCAGCTCAGGGCCAGCTAACACCGGGGAGCTGTTTTTT.

In this sample, this clone turned up a few times. The genes are TRBV30 and TRBJ1-1, with a tentative D call TRBD1 (5 bases). V lost 1 base and J lost 1, with 13 bases in between. The CDR3 consists of 15 residues. Germline values: CDR1 GTSNPN, CDR2 SVGIG (reference sequence). CDR3 coding DNA: TGTGCCTGGAGTGCCAGGAACAGGCCGAACACTGAAGCTTTCTTT. Amino acids: CAWSARNRPNTEAFF.